This T cell receptor (beta chain) was obtained from a study of PD-L1 blockade in urothelial cancer. Whole-study context: Previous chemotherapy exposure amounted to 0 to 3 regimens for patients.

Measured with immunoSEQ multiplex PCR; TCRdb has only the in-frame clones, and not every one. The repertoire holds some 100,000 clones, with 70% to 90% as singletons. Time point defined: pretreatment peripheral blood. Patient disease was locally advanced or metastatic urothelial carcinoma. The J segment lost 4 bases and the V segment lost 3 bases, leaving 10 bases of the junction unmatched. Germline-derived CDR1 and CDR2 are SGDLS and YYNGEE. CDR3 size: 15 residues. The receptor comes from a woman of 80 years or more with urothelial cancer. The sequencing here drew on PBMCs, taken around atezolizumab (anti-PD-L1) treatment. The chain recombines TRBV9 with TRBJ2-7; 7 positions agree with TRBD1. CDR3 sequence (DNA): TGTGCCAGCAGCGGAGAACCGGGACAGAGTTACGAGCAGTACTTC. Encoded protein: CASSGEPGQSYEQYF. The full variable domain, rest sourced from reference TRBV9 and TRBJ2-7, is DSGVTQTPKHLITATGQRVTLRCSPRSGDLSVYWYQQSLDQGLQFLIQYYNGEERAKGNILERFSAQQFPDLHSELNLSSLELGDSALYFCASSGEPGQSYEQYFGPGTRLTVT.